This is a list of T cell receptor beta chains from one sample in a study of early T cells in non-severe SARS-CoV-2 infection. One entry per CDR3 protein, called by TCRdb with MiXCR from the 5' RACE reads. The sample contains approximately 58,000 distinct CDR3 sequences, around 12% of which appear only once. This material consisted of whole blood, taken at baseline. These receptors were collected from an adult who was a healthcare worker with PCR-confirmed SARS-CoV-2 infection or an uninfected control (not recorded which). Each CDR3 is given without its conserved first and last residue.

v_gene,j_gene,CDR3aa
TRBV5-4,TRBJ2-5,ASSPDQGATQY
TRBV6-2/TRBV6-3,TRBJ2-7,ASKLAGKTYEQY
TRBV11-1,TRBJ2-7,ASSPRGSQGTYEQY
TRBV7-2,TRBJ2-5,ASSPPDLETQY
TRBV20-1,TRBJ2-1,SARYSRGEAFKYNEQF
TRBV12-3/TRBV12-4,TRBJ2-7,ASSSGDRGPKNEQY
TRBV5-6,TRBJ2-7,ASRPRRRREPYEQY
TRBV3-2,TRBJ2-7,ASSQGATYEQY
TRBV20-1,TRBJ2-7,SARFSQGGHEQY
TRBV10-1,TRBJ2-2,ASSEPKVAGELF
TRBV6-2/TRBV6-3,TRBJ2-5,ASRLTGNQETQY
TRBV6-6,TRBJ2-1,ASRGYNEQF
TRBV2,TRBJ1-1,ASSRTGSEAF
TRBV2,TRBJ1-5,ASGGGQGGQPQH
TRBV6-5,TRBJ2-3,ASRGLADRDTQY
TRBV13,TRBJ2-1,ASSLNSPGRYNEQF
TRBV10-3,TRBJ2-3,AIRGTSTDTQY
TRBV7-6,TRBJ2-3,ASSPQGARADTQY
TRBV24-1,TRBJ2-1,ATSAQLAGGNEQF
TRBV9,TRBJ2-2,ASSVIDTGELF
TRBV7-2,TRBJ2-7,ASSFGSAGSFYEQY
TRBV11-2,TRBJ1-2,ASSPLNQPGYT
TRBV10-2,TRBJ2-7,ASSDQGVTYEQY
TRBV6-6,TRBJ2-7,ASSYNREQY
TRBV28,TRBJ2-1,ASSGGRFKQF
TRBV18,TRBJ2-3,ASSQPSGALPPQY
TRBV7-9,TRBJ2-3,ASSSGVGAFRTDTQY
TRBV7-8,TRBJ2-3,ASSLEGATDTQY
TRBV27,TRBJ2-1,ASSPRTRRFPYNEQF
TRBV7-3,TRBJ2-2,ASSLTGNTGDLF
TRBV11-2,TRBJ2-7,ASSLRSGRTGYEQY
TRBV18,TRBJ2-7,ASSPSRAVDEQY
TRBV7-9,TRBJ2-5,ASNLQGAETQY
TRBV6-6,TRBJ2-1,ASSPRLAGVLNEQF
TRBV7-2,TRBJ1-1,ASLIVPGFSAEAF
TRBV24-1,TRBJ2-7,ATSDPEVVPSYEQY
TRBV2,TRBJ2-3,ASFLSGDTQY
TRBV12-3/TRBV12-4,TRBJ2-1,ASSGTGIYNEQF
TRBV5-1,TRBJ2-7,ASSFQGSSYEQY
TRBV15,TRBJ1-6,ATSRAVDTGSPLH
TRBV5-1,TRBJ2-1,ASSTGTGGDEQF
TRBV4-2,TRBJ1-2,ASSQTGVFT
TRBV3-1,TRBJ2-5,ASSQVFSSGKTQY